This TCR beta chain was captured in a study of shared clonotypes between healthy human individuals (dated by TCRdb to the early 2020s). Background for the entire study: A few men and two women, aged 18 to 49 years, made up the cohort. To increase sequencing depth and limit assay-specific biases, TCR repertoire library preparation and sequencing were carried out by different laboratories using diverse techniques. Leukapheresis yielded between about 0.9 and 8.9 billion PBMCs per donor. Per donor, three plates each were used for CD4 naive and CD4 memory, two for CD8 naive, and one for CD8 memory. Blood TCR repertoires of about five healthy adults were deeply sequenced to estimate repertoire size and the extent of clonotype sharing between individuals.

TCR CDR3 regions were amplified from genomic DNA by multiplex PCR using the deep immunoSEQ assay. Extracted genomic DNA from each cell subset was spread evenly across all wells of several immunoSEQ 96-well plates, with each plate serving as a replicate. Each replicate PCR for sorted subsets received around 210 ng genomic DNA, equal to about 29,000 T cell genomes. Purified libraries were measured with a Qubit 3.0 fluorometer, size-checked on a Bioanalyzer 2100, and measured again with the KAPA Library Quantification kit. Every immunoSEQ 96-well plate was sequenced on a separate single-read 150-cycle Illumina NextSeq 550 flow cell. In the authors' own workflow: Because the immunoSEQ output included only junctional sequences and no quality scores, the filtering could not be the same as the filtering used for full-length reads. To assign V/J genes and CDR3, sequences were annotated using PyIR, a Python wrapper for IgBLAST v1.9, with IMGT germline references. Reads with weak V/J assignments (E-value above 1e-6), missing CDR3, stop codons, out-of-frame junctions, or ambiguous translated residues were removed. V3J clonotypes were defined as sequences sharing an identical inferred V gene, J gene, and CDR3 amino acid sequence. To compute the percentage overlap between repertoires, the number of shared unique clonotypes was divided by the size of the smaller repertoire. Repertoire richness was assessed with RTK rarefaction, the Chao1 estimator, and Recon v2.1 estimates of unobserved clonotypes. OLGA was used to compute generation probabilities for all TCRbeta clonotypes that the gDNA method yielded from several donors. The clones in this table, taken by TCRdb from immuneACCESS, are in-frame only. Not every clone is retained; where verified, under half of the shortfall comes from an unresolved V gene, and the cause of the rest is unknown. V and J calls and clone size follow that table, whereas D and trimming were derived from the DNA. The sample has hundreds of thousands of clones on record, approximately 95% of them singletons. The ten largest account for over 0.09% of the sample.

Sequences SGHTA (CDR1) and FQGNSA (CDR2) are obtained from the germline V gene. The CDR3 contains 14 residues, cysteine and phenylalanine counted. Just the 42-base CDR3 DNA is kept, in frame starting at base 1. At the junction V is shortened by 1 base and J by 7 bases, with 14 bases in between. CD8 naive samples were CD45RO-negative cells positively selected for CCR7, giving a CD45RA+CCR7+ population that excluded TemRA cells. Donors were healthy HIV-negative adults with no recently reported acute infections or vaccinations. Every donor was a Caucasian adult residing in Nashville, Tennessee, USA. Blood was collected by leukapheresis, and PBMCs were isolated by Ficoll-Histopaque density gradient centrifugation and then cryopreserved in liquid nitrogen vapor phase. Analytical flow cytometry was used to check the purity and quantity of every magnetically sorted T cell population. Genomic DNA was isolated from every sorted fraction and measured by UV absorbance on a Nanodrop 2000c.

Paper-wide results and their limitations: Higher generation probabilities were observed for clonotypes shared by all four sorted-subset donors than for non-shared clonotypes. Estimated clonotype richness was generally larger for naive than for memory subsets. Even with the large sequencing depth, rarefaction of the sorted-subset datasets indicated that sequencing was incomplete. When several donors were compared, the shared fraction of clonotypes was roughly 5% for naive CD4, about 4% for naive CD8, more than 2% for memory CD4, and approximately 0.4% for memory CD8. Sampling was restricted to blood, and TCR repertoires in tissue are likely to differ from TCR repertoires in blood. The genetic and exposure-history diversity represented was limited by the small number of donors. Based on pairwise subsampling, the degree of clonotype sharing among donors was expected to be affected by sequencing depth.

As regards this clone: The antigen it recognizes is unknown. No much larger clonotype is one base removed from it; base qualities were not supplied.

The chain uses TRBV7-2 and TRBJ2-7, with no D gene named confidently. The sequenced sample was naive CD8+ T cells sorted from blood. The cell subset or site tag for this specimen amounts to: CD45RA+CCR7+. The clonotype was recovered from a young woman in good health. The CDR3 here reads CASSLVTSPPEQYF. The DNA sequence is as follows: TGTGCCAGCAGCTTAGTGACTTCCCCCCCGGAGCAGTACTTC.